This entry features one TCR beta chain sequence. This sample was taken from a study of cytotoxic CD8 clonotypes in ibrutinib-treated CLL. Study as a whole: Responses: some 24 partial, 2 complete; after median approximately 67 months, around 15 stayed remitted, around twelve progressed.

Assay used: immunoSEQ multiplex PCR; TCRdb lists only in-frame clones, some missing. The sample lists about 92,000 clones, roughly three quarters occurring once. Germline V gene data show CDR1 as MDHEN and CDR2 as SYDVKM. With 3 bases removed from V and 8 bases from J, the gap between germline ends came to 14 bases. The CDR3 has 14 residues. This clonotype was sampled from a human donor with chronic lymphocytic leukemia. Sequences were derived from PBMCs, sampled after 24 months of ibrutinib treatment. The chain has TRBV28 and TRBJ2-1, with D maybe TRBD1 (6 bases). CDR3 residues: CASSLGARVHEQFF. The CDR3 DNA follows: TGTGCCAGCAGTTTGGGGGCTCGCGTCCATGAGCAGTTCTTC.